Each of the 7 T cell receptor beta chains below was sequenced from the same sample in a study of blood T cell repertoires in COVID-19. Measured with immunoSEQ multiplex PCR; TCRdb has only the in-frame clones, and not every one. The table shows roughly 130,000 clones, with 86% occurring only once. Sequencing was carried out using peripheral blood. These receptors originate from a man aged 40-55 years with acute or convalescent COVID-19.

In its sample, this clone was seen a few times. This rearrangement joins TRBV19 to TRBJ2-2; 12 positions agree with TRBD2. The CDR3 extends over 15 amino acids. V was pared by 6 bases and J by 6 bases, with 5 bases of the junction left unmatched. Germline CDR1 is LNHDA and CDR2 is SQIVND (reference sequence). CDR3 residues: CASSPSGGAPGELFF. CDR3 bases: TGTGCCAGTAGCCCTAGCGGGGGGGCCCCCGGGGAGCTGTTTTTT.

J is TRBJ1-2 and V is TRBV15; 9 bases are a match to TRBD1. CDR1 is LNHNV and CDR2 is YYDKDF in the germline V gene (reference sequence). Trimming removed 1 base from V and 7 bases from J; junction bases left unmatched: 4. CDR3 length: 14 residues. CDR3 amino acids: CATSRAGTGSGYTF. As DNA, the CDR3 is TGTGCCACCAGCAGAGCCGGGACAGGGTCTGGCTACACCTTC.

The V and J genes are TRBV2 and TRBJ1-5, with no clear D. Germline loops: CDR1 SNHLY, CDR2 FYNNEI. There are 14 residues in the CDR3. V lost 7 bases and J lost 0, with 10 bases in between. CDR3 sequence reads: CASMMRVSNQPQHF. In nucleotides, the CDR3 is TGTGCCAGCATGATGAGGGTTAGCAATCAGCCCCAGCATTTT.

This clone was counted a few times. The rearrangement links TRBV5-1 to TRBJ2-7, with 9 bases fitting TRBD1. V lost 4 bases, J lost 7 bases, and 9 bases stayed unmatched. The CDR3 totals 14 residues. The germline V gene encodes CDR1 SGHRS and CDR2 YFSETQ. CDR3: CASSRVGQGMEQYF. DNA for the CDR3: TGCGCCAGCAGCCGGGTAGGACAGGGGATGGAGCAGTACTTC.

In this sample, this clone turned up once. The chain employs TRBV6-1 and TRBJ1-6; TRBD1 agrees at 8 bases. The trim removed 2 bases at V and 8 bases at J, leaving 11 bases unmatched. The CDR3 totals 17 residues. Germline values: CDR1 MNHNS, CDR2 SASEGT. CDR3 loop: CASSEMMQGATYSPLHF. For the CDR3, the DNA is TGTGCCAGCAGTGAAATGATGCAGGGGGCGACTTATTCACCCCTCCACTTT.

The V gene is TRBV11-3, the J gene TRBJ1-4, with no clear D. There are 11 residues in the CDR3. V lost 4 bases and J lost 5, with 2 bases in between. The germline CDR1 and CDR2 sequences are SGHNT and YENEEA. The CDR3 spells CASSSNEKLFF. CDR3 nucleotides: TGTGCCAGCAGCTCGAATGAAAAACTGTTTTTT.

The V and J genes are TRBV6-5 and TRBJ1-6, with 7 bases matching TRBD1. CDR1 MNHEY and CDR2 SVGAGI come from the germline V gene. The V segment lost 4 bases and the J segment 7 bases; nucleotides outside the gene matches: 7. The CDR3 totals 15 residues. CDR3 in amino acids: CASSSHRGSNSPLHF. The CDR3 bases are TGTGCCAGCAGTTCCCACAGGGGAAGCAATTCACCCCTCCACTTT.